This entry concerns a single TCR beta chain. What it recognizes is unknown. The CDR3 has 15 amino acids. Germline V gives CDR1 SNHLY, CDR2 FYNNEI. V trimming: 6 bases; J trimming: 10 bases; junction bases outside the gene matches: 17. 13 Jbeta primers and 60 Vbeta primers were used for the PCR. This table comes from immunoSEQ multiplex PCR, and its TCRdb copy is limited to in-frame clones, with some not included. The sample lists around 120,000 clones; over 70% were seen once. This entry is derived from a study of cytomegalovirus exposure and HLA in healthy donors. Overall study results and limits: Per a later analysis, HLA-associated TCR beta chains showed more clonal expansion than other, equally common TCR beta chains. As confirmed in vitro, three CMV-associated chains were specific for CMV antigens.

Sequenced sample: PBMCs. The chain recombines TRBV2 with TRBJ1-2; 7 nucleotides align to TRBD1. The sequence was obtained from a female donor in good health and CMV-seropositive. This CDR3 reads CASSNEGTDRSAYTF. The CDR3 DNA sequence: TGTGCCAGCAGCAACGAGGGGACAGACAGGAGCGCCTACACCTTC.